This T cell receptor (beta chain) was captured in a study of blood T cell repertoires in COVID-19. The authors' processing: Amplification with reference gene primers provided the estimates of nucleated cell counts. The protocol was immunoSEQ multiplex PCR, while the TCRdb copy is restricted to in-frame clones and leaves out a portion. V and J calls plus clone size are reproduced from that table; the DNA served to infer D and trimming. The sample has about 190,000 clones; roughly four fifths are singletons. With 5 bases clipped from V and 0 bases from J, the junction kept 3 bases outside the gene matches. CDR1 is SGHAT, CDR2 FQNNGV, per germline. The length of the CDR3 is 15 residues.

The genes are TRBV11-2 and TRBJ1-3; the match to TRBD1 covers 8 bases. The sequence derives from a man aged 30-40 years with active or convalescent COVID-19. Material: peripheral blood. This chain's CDR3 is CASSTDRGSGNTIYF. CDR3 sequence (DNA): TGTGCCAGCAGCACCGACAGGGGCTCTGGAAACACCATATATTTT.